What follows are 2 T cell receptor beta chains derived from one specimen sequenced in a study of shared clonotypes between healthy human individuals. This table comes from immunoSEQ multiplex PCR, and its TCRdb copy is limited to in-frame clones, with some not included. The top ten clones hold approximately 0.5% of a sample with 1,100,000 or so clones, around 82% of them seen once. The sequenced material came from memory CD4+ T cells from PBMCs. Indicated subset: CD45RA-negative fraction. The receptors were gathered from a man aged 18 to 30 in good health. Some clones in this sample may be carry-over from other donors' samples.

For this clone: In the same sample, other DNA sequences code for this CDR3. CDR3 sequence: CASSLVASGDYEQYF. The CDR3 DNA reads as TGCGCCAGCAGCTTGGTGGCTAGCGGGGACTACGAGCAGTACTTC. V and J are TRBV5-1 and TRBJ2-7; 9 nucleotides line up with TRBD2. Germline loops: CDR1 SGHRS, CDR2 YFSETQ. The CDR3 is 15 residues long. V dropped 0 bases and J dropped 3; count of bases not matched to a gene: 4.

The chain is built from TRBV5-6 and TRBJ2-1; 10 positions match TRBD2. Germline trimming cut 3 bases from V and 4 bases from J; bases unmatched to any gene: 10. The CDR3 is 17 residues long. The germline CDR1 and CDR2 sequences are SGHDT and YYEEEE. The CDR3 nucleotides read TGTGCCAGCAGCTCATCTCGGACTAGCGGAAGATACAATGAGCAGTTCTTC. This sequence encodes CASSSSRTSGRYNEQFF.